This TCR beta chain emerged from a study of regulatory T cells in long-lasting Graves disease. At the level of the study: Prior antithyroid drug treatment in newly diagnosed Graves' patients lasted under 3 months.

This clonotype appeared many times. Its specificity is unknown. Building of the TCR beta libraries involved iRepertoire HTBI primers and Arm-PCR of CDR3 regions. A single record per CDR3 protein comes from TCRdb applying MiXCR to the multiplex PCR reads. The data contain 300,000 to 400,000 distinct CDR3 sequences, roughly 17% of them seen just once; the ten biggest clones take up just under 30%. Time point indicated: newly diagnosed GD, antithyroid drugs for less than 3 months. PBMC-extracted RNA yielded the TCR library. Whole-study findings and limits: It was peripheral blood alone, not thyroid tissue, that was studied. Persistent Graves' cases showed lower TCR diversity than newly diagnosed cases.

This sample also appeared in a second study, on T cells in Graves' hyperthyroidism and ophthalmopathy.

The origin of this receptor is a man aged 40-49 years with Graves disease. The sequenced sample was peripheral blood mononuclear cells (PBMCs), obtained at new diagnosis, from a patient treated with antithyroid drugs.

DNA of the CDR3: TGCAGTGCTAGATTGGACTGGCTCGGTGTGGCAGATACGCAGTATTTT. This codes for CSARLDWLGVADTQYF. The rearrangement links TRBV20-1 to TRBJ2-3; possible D gene TRBD2, 5 bases. CDR1 DFQATT and CDR2 SNEGSKA come from the germline V gene (reference sequence). V dropped 2 bases and J dropped 4 bases, with 19 bases sitting between them. CDR3 length equals 16 residues.